This is a list of T cell receptor beta chains from one sample in a study of blood T cells in healthy people across ages. TCRdb processed the 5' RACE reads anew with MiXCR; each CDR3 protein has one entry. This table has roughly 1.7 million distinct CDR3 sequences, roughly 30% appearing once. Specimen: blood. These receptor sequences come from a woman in her 30s in good health. The CDR3 runs from the conserved cysteine through the conserved F or W. The D gene is left open where the match is weak. Size tells how often a clone was seen (once, few, many) or the class of an expanded clone, and some rows leave it out.

V gene: TRBV20-1
J gene: TRBJ2-5
clone size: .
D gene: TRBD2
CDR3 protein: CSASPPGTSGGIQETQYF
CDR3 DNA: TGCAGTGCTAGCCCTCCAGGGACTAGCGGGGGGATCCAAGAGACCCAGTACTTC

V gene: TRBV7-9
J gene: TRBJ2-3
clone size: many
D gene: .
CDR3 protein: CANGDGRWTQYF
CDR3 DNA: TGTGCCAACGGGGACGGACGGTGGACGCAGTATTTT

V gene: TRBV6-1
J gene: TRBJ2-7
clone size: few
D gene: .
CDR3 protein: CASSDPGHPTYEQYF
CDR3 DNA: TGTGCCAGCAGTGACCCGGGACACCCCACTTACGAGCAGTACTTC

V gene: TRBV7-2
J gene: TRBJ2-1
clone size: many
D gene: TRBD2
CDR3 protein: CASRPSGGGLEQFF
CDR3 DNA: TGTGCCAGCAGACCAAGCGGGGGGGGATTGGAGCAGTTCTTC

V gene: TRBV28
J gene: TRBJ2-4
clone size: .
D gene: .
CDR3 protein: CASSDPDRLAKNIQYF
CDR3 DNA: TGTGCCAGCAGTGATCCGGACAGATTAGCCAAAAACATTCAGTACTTC

V gene: TRBV7-9
J gene: TRBJ2-5
clone size: .
D gene: TRBD2
CDR3 protein: CASSPVSGKETQYF
CDR3 DNA: TGTGCCAGCAGCCCCGTAAGCGGGAAAGAGACCCAGTACTTC

V gene: TRBV20-1
J gene: TRBJ2-5
clone size: .
D gene: .
CDR3 protein: CSASGAGRQYF
CDR3 DNA: TGCAGTGCTAGCGGTGCGGGAAGACAGTACTTC

V gene: TRBV7-8
J gene: TRBJ2-1
clone size: few
D gene: TRBD2
CDR3 protein: CASSLAYSRTSGGSVPYNEQFF
CDR3 DNA: TGTGCCAGCAGCTTAGCCTACTCGCGGACTAGCGGGGGGTCAGTGCCCTACAATGAGCAGTTCTTC

V gene: TRBV4-2
J gene: TRBJ2-1
clone size: .
D gene: .
CDR3 protein: CASSQADQTYNEQFF
CDR3 DNA: TGTGCCAGCAGCCAGGCGGACCAGACCTACAATGAGCAGTTCTTC

V gene: TRBV6-6
J gene: TRBJ1-5
clone size: .
D gene: .
CDR3 protein: CASSAKGGASQPQHF
CDR3 DNA: TGTGCCAGCAGCGCGAAGGGGGGGGCAAGTCAGCCCCAGCATTTT

V gene: TRBV7-9
J gene: TRBJ1-2
clone size: .
D gene: TRBD1
CDR3 protein: CASSLAPTGNGYTF
CDR3 DNA: TGTGCCAGCAGCTTAGCGCCGACAGGGAATGGCTACACCTTC

V gene: TRBV9
J gene: TRBJ2-3
clone size: .
D gene: .
CDR3 protein: CTSSVAGTSTDTQYF
CDR3 DNA: TGTACCAGCAGCGTGGCGGGGACCAGCACAGATACGCAGTATTTT

V gene: TRBV10-3
J gene: TRBJ2-1
clone size: .
D gene: .
CDR3 protein: CATSETRQQFF
CDR3 DNA: TGTGCCACCAGTGAAACTAGGCAGCAGTTCTTC

V gene: TRBV10-3
J gene: TRBJ2-3
clone size: many
D gene: .
CDR3 protein: CAIRKKQGLVTDTQYF
CDR3 DNA: TGTGCCATCAGAAAGAAACAGGGCTTGGTTACAGATACGCAGTATTTT